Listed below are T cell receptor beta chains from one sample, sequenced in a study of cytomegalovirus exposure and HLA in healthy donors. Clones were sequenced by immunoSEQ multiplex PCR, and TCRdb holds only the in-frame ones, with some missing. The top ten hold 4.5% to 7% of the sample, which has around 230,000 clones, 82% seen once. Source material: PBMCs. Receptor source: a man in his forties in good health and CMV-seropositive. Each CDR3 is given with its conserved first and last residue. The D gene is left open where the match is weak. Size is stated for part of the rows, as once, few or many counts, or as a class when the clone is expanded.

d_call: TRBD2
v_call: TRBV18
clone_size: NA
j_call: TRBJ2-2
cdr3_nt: TGTGCCAGCTCGCCGCCCGGCCTAGCGGGAGGGCCCGGCACCGGGGAGCTGTTTTTT
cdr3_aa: CASSPPGLAGGPGTGELFF

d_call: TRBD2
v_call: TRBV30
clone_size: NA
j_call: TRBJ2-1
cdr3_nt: TGTGCCTGGAGGGGACTAGCGGGAAGCAATGAGCAGTTCTTC
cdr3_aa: CAWRGLAGSNEQFF

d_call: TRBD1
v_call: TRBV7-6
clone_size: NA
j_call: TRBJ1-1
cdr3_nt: TGTGCCAGCAGCGCCACAGGGGCTACTGAAGCTTTCTTT
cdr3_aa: CASSATGATEAFF

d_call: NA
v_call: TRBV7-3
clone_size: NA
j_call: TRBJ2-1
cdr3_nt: TGTGCCAGCAGCCCAGGGGGGTACAATGAGCAGTTCTTC
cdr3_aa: CASSPGGYNEQFF

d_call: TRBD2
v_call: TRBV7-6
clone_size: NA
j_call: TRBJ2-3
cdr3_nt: TGTGCCAGCAGCTTATACCCTCTCTCAGGACTAGCGGGACCCGCAGATACGCAGTATTTT
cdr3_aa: CASSLYPLSGLAGPADTQYF

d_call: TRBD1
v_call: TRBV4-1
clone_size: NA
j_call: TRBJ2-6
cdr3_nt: TGCGCCAGCAGCCAAGATGAGGGGGCGTCCGGGGCCAACGTCCTGACTTTC
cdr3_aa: CASSQDEGASGANVLTF

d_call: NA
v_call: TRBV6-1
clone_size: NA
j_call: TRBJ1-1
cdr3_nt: TGTGCCGGCGGGGAGGGTTGGACTTTCTTT
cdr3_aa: CAGGEGWTFF

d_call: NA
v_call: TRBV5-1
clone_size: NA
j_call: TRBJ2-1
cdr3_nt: TGCGCCAGCAGCTCACAGGCGGTGGAGCAGTTCTTC
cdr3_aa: CASSSQAVEQFF

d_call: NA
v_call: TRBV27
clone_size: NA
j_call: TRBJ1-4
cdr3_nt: TGTGCCAGCAGTTCCCCTCTCGGGCAGGGCGGAAATGAAAAACTGTTTTTT
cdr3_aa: CASSSPLGQGGNEKLFF

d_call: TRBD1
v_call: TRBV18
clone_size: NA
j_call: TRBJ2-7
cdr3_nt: TGTGCCAGCTCACCCCGGACAGGGCAGGGCGAGCAGTACTTC
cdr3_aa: CASSPRTGQGEQYF

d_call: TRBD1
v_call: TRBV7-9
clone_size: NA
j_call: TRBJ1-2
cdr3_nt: TGTGCCAGCAGCTTAGAGAGGGGGCAGGGTGGCTACACCTTC
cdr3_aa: CASSLERGQGGYTF

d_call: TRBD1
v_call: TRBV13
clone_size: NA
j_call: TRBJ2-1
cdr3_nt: TGTGCCAGCAGCTTAGGCCCCGGACAGGGAGGTTTTGAGCAGTTCTTC
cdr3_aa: CASSLGPGQGGFEQFF

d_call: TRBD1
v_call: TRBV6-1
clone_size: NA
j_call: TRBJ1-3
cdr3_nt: TGTGCCAGCAGTAAGGAGGACAGGGGGGAATATTTT
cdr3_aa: CASSKEDRGEYF

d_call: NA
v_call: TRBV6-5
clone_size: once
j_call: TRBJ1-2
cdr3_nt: TGTGCCAGCAGTCCGATCGGGACTTATGGCTACACCTTC
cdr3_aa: CASSPIGTYGYTF

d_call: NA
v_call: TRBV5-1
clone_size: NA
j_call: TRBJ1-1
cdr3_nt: TGCGCCAGCAGCTTGGTGTCCCCAACTGAAGCTTTCTTT
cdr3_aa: CASSLVSPTEAFF

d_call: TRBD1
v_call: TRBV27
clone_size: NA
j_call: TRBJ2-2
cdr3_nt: TGTGCCAGCAGTTTAGGGGACAGAGACACCGGGGAGCTGTTTTTT
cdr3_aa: CASSLGDRDTGELFF

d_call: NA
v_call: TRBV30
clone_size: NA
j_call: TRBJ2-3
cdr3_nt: TGTGCCTGGAGGAAGGGGGGAGGGCCCACAGATACGCAGTATTTT
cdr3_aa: CAWRKGGGPTDTQYF